One and the same sample provided the 7 T cell receptor beta chains below, sequenced in a study of CD8+CD57+ T cells in acquired aplastic anemia. The template used for profiling TCR beta VDJ and CDR3 was genomic DNA. From the reads, TCRdb called clonotypes with MiXCR, one entry per CDR3 protein. There are approximately 170,000 distinct CDR3 sequences in the sample; about half occur only once, and 16% lies in the top ten. Sequencing was performed on sorted CD4+, CD8+, or CD8+CD57+ T cells (not recorded which) from PBMCs. The origin of the receptors is a human donor in good health, serving as a control.

Concerning this clonotype itself: This may come from a read error, since a much larger clone is one base off. The chain is built from TRBV2 and TRBJ1-2, with a tentative D call TRBD1 (5 bases). Per germline, CDR1 SNHLY and CDR2 FYNNEI. Trimming removed 2 bases at V and 1 base at J, with 5 bases between. This CDR3 has 13 residues. DNA of the CDR3: TGTGCCAGCAGTGAACAGGGTAACTATGGCTACACCTTC. It specifies CASSEQGNYGYTF. The full variable domain, rest sourced from reference TRBV2 and TRBJ1-2, is EPEVTQTPSHQVTQMGQEVILRCVPISNHLYFYWYRQILGQKVEFLVSFYNNEISEKSEIFDDQFSVERPDGSNFTLKIRSTKLEDSAMYFCASSEQGNYGYTFGSGTRLTVV.

The chain is built from TRBV18 and TRBJ1-1, with 7 bases lining up with TRBD1. The length of the CDR3 is 16 residues. J gave up 2 bases and V 3 bases, and 9 bases lay outside the gene matches. Germline CDR1 and CDR2: KGHSH and LQKENI. DNA for the CDR3: TGTGCCAGCTCACCGTCGACAGGGAAGACAAACACTGAAGCTTTCTTT. It yields the protein CASSPSTGKTNTEAFF.

V and J are TRBV7-9 and TRBJ2-7; 8 positions match TRBD1. J was trimmed by 3 bases and V by 6 bases; bases with no gene match: 22. Germline V gene lookup returns CDR1 SEHNR and CDR2 FQNEAQ (reference sequence). This CDR3 contains 19 residues. This CDR3 is CASSERLGQGYASHYEQYF. As DNA, the CDR3 is TGTGCCAGCAGTGAACGATTAGGACAGGGTTATGCATCGCACTACGAGCAGTACTTC.

The rearrangement uses TRBV7-9 and TRBJ2-7; 8 bases map to TRBD2. The CDR3 is made up of 15 amino acids. Germline V gene lookup returns CDR1 SEHNR and CDR2 FQNEAQ (reference sequence). V lost 6 bases, J lost 2 bases, and 9 bases stayed unmatched. This chain's CDR3 is CASSTSGTRTYEQYF. CDR3 DNA: TGTGCCAGCAGTACCTCCGGGACTAGAACCTACGAGCAGTACTTC.

There are many counts of this clonotype. The rearrangement uses TRBV2 and TRBJ2-3; the match to TRBD1 covers 9 bases. Germline values: CDR1 SNHLY, CDR2 FYNNEI. CDR3 length: 14 residues. V lost 11 bases, J lost 2 bases, and 8 bases stayed unmatched. CDR3 sequence (DNA): TGTGCCGGACCCGGGACAGGGAACACAGATACGCAGTATTTT. Amino acid sequence: CAGPGTGNTDTQYF.

The chain recombines TRBV20-1 with TRBJ2-5, with no clear D. The DNA end lines up better with TRBJ2-7; the J call may be wrong. The CDR3 has 11 residues. Germline V gives CDR1 DFQATT, CDR2 SNEGSKA (reference sequence). The CDR3 coding sequence is TGCAGTGCTAGACAGACCGCCGAGCAGTACTTC. Its protein is CSARQTAEQYF.

A note on this clonotype: This CDR3 is missing its conserved last phenylalanine or tryptophan, likely due to a read error. The chain links TRBV10-3 to TRBJ2-4, with 9 positions matching TRBD1. Trimming cost V 3 bases and J 6 bases; bases outside gene matches: 6. Per the germline V gene, CDR1 is ENHRY and CDR2 is SYGVKD. This CDR3 has 15 residues. CDR3 nucleotide sequence: TGTGCCATCAGTGACTCGGGACAGGGAAGAAACATTCAGTACCTC. Encoded protein: CAISDSGQGRNIQYL.